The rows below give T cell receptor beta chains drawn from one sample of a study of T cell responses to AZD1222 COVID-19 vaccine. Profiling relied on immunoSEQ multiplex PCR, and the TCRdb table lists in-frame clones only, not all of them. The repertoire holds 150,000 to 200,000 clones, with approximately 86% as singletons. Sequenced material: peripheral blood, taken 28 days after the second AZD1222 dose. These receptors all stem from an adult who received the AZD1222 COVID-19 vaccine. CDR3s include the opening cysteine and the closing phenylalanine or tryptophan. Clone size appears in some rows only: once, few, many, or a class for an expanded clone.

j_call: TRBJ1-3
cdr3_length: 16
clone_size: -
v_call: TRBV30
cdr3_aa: CAWNDFPASSGNTIYF

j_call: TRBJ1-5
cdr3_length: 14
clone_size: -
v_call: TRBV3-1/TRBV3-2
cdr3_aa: CASSQDAGGQPQHF

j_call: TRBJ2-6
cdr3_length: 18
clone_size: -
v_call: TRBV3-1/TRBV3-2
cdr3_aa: CASSPRAGGVSGANVLTF

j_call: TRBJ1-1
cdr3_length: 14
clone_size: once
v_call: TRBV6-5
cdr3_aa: CASAVVEGDTEAFF

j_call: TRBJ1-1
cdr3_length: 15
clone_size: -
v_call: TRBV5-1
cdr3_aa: CASSSLQGTDTEAFF

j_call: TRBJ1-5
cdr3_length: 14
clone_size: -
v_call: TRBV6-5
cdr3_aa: CASGQGFVYQPQHF

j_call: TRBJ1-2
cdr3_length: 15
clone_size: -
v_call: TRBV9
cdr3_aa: CASSVDGRSNYGYTF

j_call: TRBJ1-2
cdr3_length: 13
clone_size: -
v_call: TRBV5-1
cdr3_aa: CASSELGYSGYTF

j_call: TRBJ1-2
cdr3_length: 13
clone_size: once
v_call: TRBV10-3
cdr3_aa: CAIKPSDSYGYTF

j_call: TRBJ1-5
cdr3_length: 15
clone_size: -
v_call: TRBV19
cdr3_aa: CASSRSGQGGQPQHF

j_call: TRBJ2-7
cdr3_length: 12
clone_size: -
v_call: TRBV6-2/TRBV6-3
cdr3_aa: CASSYGPYEQYF

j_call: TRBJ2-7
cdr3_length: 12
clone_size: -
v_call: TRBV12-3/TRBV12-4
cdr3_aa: CASSSLAYEQYF

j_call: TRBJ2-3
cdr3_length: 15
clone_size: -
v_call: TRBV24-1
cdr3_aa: CATSAGTGRTDTQYF

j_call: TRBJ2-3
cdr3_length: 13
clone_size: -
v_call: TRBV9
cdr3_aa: CASRGSGTDTQYF

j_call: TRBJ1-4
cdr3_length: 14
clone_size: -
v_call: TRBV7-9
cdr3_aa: CASSLAGPEWKLFF

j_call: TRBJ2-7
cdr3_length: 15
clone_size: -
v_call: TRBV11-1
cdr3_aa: CASSLGSQAEYEQYF

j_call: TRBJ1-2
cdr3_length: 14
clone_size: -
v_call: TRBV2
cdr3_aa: CASSERAPGSGYTF

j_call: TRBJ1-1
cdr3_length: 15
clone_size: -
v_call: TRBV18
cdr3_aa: CASSPRGTENTEAFF

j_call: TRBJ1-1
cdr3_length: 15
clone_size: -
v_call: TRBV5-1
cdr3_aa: CASSLVGGKNTEAFF

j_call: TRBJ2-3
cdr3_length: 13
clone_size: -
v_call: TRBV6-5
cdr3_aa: CASRVTGTDTQYF

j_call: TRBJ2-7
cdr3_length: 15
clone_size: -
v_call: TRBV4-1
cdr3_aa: CASSLTTRRRLEQYF

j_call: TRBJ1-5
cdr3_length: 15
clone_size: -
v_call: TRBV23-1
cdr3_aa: CASSQSWGSNQPQHF

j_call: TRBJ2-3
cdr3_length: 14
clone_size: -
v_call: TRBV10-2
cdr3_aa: CASSLAGSTDTQYF

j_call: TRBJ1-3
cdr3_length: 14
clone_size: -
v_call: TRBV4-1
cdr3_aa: CASTSGGPGNTIYF

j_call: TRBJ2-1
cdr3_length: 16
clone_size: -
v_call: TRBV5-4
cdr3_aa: CASSLDWSPGYNEQFF

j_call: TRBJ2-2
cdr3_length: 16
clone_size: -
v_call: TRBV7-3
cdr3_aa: CASSPHDSRLSGELFF

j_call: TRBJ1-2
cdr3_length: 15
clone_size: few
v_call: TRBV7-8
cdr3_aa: CASSLVGGTGYGYTF

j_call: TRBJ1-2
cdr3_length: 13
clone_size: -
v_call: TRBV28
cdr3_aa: CASSWDSLYGYTF

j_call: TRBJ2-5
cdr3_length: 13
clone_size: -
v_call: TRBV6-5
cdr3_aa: CAGAWTGGETQYF

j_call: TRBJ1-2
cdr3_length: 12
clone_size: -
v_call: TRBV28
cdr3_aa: CASSADFPGYTF

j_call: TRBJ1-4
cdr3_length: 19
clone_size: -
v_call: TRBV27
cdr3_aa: CASSLSPARWRATNEKLFF

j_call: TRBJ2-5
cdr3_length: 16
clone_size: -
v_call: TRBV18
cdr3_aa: CASSPLRGGAQETQYF

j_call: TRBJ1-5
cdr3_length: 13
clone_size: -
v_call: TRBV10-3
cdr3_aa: CAISAGWEQPQHF

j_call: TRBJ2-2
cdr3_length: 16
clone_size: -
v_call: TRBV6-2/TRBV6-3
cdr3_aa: CASSYFRGLGTGELFF

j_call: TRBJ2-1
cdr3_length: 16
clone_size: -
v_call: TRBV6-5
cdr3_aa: CASSYSIFSGEHEQFF

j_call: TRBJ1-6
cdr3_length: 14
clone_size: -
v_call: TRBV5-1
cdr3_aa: CASSLENGNSPLHF

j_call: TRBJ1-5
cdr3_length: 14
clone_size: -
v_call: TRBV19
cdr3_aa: CASRTGAGHQPQHF

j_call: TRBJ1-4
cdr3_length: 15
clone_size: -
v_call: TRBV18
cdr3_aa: CASSPSIPRGEKLFF

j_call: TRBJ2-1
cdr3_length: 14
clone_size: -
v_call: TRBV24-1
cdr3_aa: CATNPGQGRNEQFF

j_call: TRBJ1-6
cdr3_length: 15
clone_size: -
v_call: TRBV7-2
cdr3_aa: CASSYRDGYNSPLHF

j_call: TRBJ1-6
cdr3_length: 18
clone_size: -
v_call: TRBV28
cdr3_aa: CASSLAGTPSSYNSPLHF

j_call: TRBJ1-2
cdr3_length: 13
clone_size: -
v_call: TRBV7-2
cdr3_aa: CASSLRFSEGYTF

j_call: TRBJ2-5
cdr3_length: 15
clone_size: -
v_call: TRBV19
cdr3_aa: CASSTTDRVQETQYF

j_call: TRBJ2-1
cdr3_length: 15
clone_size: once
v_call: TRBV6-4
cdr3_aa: CASSDSHGGGDEQFF

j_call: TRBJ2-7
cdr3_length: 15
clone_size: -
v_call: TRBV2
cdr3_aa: CASSESPGYSYEQYF

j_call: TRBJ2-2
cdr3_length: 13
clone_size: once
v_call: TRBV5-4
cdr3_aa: CASSREGSGELFF

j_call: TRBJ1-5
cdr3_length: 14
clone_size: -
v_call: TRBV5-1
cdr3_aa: CASSRTGGNQPQHF

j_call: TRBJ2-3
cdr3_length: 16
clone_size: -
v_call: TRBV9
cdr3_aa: CASSVDGTTGGNTQYF